This TCR beta chain was sequenced for a study of blood T cells in healthy people across ages. Whole-study results and caveats: Unsorted PBMCs blocked a conclusive comparison of naive and antigen-experienced cells.

Deletions cut 0 bases from V and 0 bases from J, with 18 bases between. Germline assignment: CDR1 LGHNA and CDR2 YNFKEQ. CDR3 length equals 19 residues. Alongside a J-beta primer mix, a sample-barcoded 5' primer served in a second PCR lasting about 6 to 12 cycles. Each cDNA molecule received a tag from a template-switch adaptor that had 12 random nucleotides. One entry per CDR3 protein results from TCRdb running MiXCR on the 5' RACE reads. The repertoire holds 850,000 to 1,100,000 distinct CDR3 sequences, with around two fifths as singletons. This clonotype was detected only a few times. No antigen is known for it.

This chain connects TRBV4-2 to TRBJ1-5; maybe TRBD1 (6 bases). Input material: blood. This sequence was found in a man between 18 and 35 years old in good health. CDR3: CASSQDYETGPDSNQPQHF. CDR3 nucleotide sequence: TGTGCCAGCAGCCAAGATTATGAGACAGGTCCCGATAGCAATCAGCCCCAGCATTTT.